This record covers a single T cell receptor beta chain. The antigen this receptor binds is unknown. From each donor, an approximately 2.5 ml peripheral blood sample was collected into PAXgene tubes and stored at -80 degrees C. Without any T cell sorting, total RNA was extracted from whole blood using the PAXgene blood miRNA kit on an automated QIAcube. Deep TCRalpha and TCRbeta repertoire profiling with unique molecular barcoding was performed on peripheral blood of monozygotic twin pairs concordant or discordant for inflammatory bowel disease. Smoking habits were recorded for all twin pairs, with individuals classified as current, former or never smokers. This entry belongs to a study of monozygotic twins with inflammatory bowel disease (dated by TCRdb to about 2019). For context, the study as a whole: A total of some 30 monozygotic twin pairs were included in the full study, comprising nine German pairs (four IBD-concordant, five IBD-discordant) and 19 IBD-discordant Danish pairs. Each individual had, on average, about 151 000 unique TCRalpha sequences and 181 000 unique TCRbeta sequences available for analysis. The search for disease-associated traits relied mainly on comparing, within discordant pairs, IBD patients with their genetically identical healthy co-twins. The research as a whole found: No single strong signal or clonotype linked to IBD turned up in the results, so the idea that one exists was not supported. Compared with healthy twins, IBD patients had fewer clonotypes in common with other individuals, a difference most pronounced in patients showing signs of disease activity. Repertoire similarity did not differ between concordant and discordant twins, which could be due to limited statistical power. Because patients were on differing immunosuppressive treatments, the repertoires may have picked up extra background noise and inter-individual variability. A decrease in TCRbeta repertoire diversity, as measured by inverse Simpson index, was observed in IBD patients compared with their healthy co-twins. Distinction between different T cell subtypes could not be achieved in the analysis.

The CDR3 spans 16 residues, from the cysteine through the phenylalanine. This entry has no DNA. CDR1 and CDR2 are read off the germline V gene as SGHRS and YFSETQ. The library came from 5' RACE. Each TCR library was prepared from about 3.5 ug of total RNA. cDNA was synthesized with SMARTScribe reverse transcriptase in eight separate reactions per sample. During cDNA synthesis, template switching introduced unique molecular identifiers that contained a 6-nucleotide sample barcode. Amplification of TCRalpha and TCRbeta cDNA involved two nested PCRs of approximately 16 and 9 cycles, and each PCR was followed by bead purification. Before amplification, cDNA was treated with uracil DNA-glycosylase and purified using the QIAquick PCR purification kit. The second PCR added Illumina TruSeq-compatible adapters along with sample-specific barcodes. TapeStation and Qubit were used to check library quality and concentration, and 5 ng of each library went into the pool. Sequencing of the pooled libraries was done on an Illumina HiSeq2500 single-index Rapid Run using custom sequencing primers and 2 x 100 bp reads. On the study's bioinformatics: PCR and sequencing errors were corrected by UMI-based consensus assembly using MiGEC version 1.2.6. MiXCR version 2.1.1 was used to carry out V(D)J alignment, clonotype assembly and CDR3 extraction. To normalise gene usage, clonotype sharing and MAIT/NKT TCR abundance, the analysis used the top 1000, 10 000 and 20 000 clonotypes per sample. Diversity was computed as the inverse Simpson index with the vegan R package after downsampling to 27 000 UMIs. Paired Mann-Whitney U tests on discordant twin pairs were used, with Benjamini-Hochberg multiple-testing correction. One entry per CDR3 protein sequence results from the TCRdb reprocessing of the reads, with DNA left out. These V and J calls rely on TCRdb rather than the paper's analysis. The table for this sample records roughly 160,000 distinct CDR3 sequences. The ten largest clones represent 2% to 3% of the sample.

The source of this sequence is a human donor with ulcerative colitis or Crohn's disease, or a healthy co-twin of an affected twin (not recorded which). The chain employs TRBV5-1 and TRBJ2-1; TCRdb gives TRBD2 as the D gene, but with no DNA this cannot be confirmed. Input material: blood. The CDR3 corresponds to CASSPGTSGKSREQFF.